This TCR beta chain emerged from a study of CD8 T cells in Susac syndrome. Whole-study findings and limits: An acknowledgment was made by the study that its TCR sequencing and HLA analysis involved relatively few individuals.

CDR1 is DFQATT and CDR2 is SNEGSKA in the germline V gene (reference sequence). CDR3 length: 14 residues. V lost 2 bases and J 10 bases, leaving 15 bases between the germline ends. Comments on this clonotype: Antigen: not known.

Reverse transcription of roughly 0.5 to 1 ug RNA was performed with random hexamers. The amplification used immunoSEQ multiplex PCR on TCR beta CDR3; it spanned 54 Vbeta and 13 Jbeta. A single record per CDR3 protein comes from TCRdb applying MiXCR to the immunoSEQ multiplex PCR reads. Among 150,000 to 190,000 distinct CDR3 sequences listed, just under 97% were seen once. Sequencing of TCR beta was performed on blood CD8+ T cells and on blood CD4+ T cells. TEMRA cells were enriched by FACS, and CD4+ and CD8+ T cells were negatively isolated. V and J are TRBV20-1 and TRBJ1-6; TRBD1 is a possible D gene (5 bases). This TCR was sampled from a human donor with multiple sclerosis. The specimen was CD8+ T cells from PBMCs. CDR3 residues: CSARPGGTGSPLHF. CDR3 in DNA: TGCAGTGCTAGACCCGGGGGGACGGGGTCACCCCTCCACTTT.